A selection of T cell receptor beta chains follows, all from one sample in a study of OX40 agonist ivuxolimab in advanced cancers. The data were produced by immunoSEQ multiplex PCR, yet TCRdb's version contains in-frame clones alone and is incomplete. The sample carries 65,000 to 95,000 clones, around 80% recorded once. Source: CD4+ or CD8+ T cells sorted from blood, taken in a trial of the OX40 agonist ivuxolimab. All receptors come from an adult with an advanced solid tumor such as melanoma, head and neck, liver or kidney cancer. Each CDR3 is given with its conserved first and last residue. A D gene is named only where the DNA matches it firmly. Part of the rows lack a size; the others show once, few, many or a class for expanded clones.

d_gene	v_gene	abundance	j_gene	CDR3nt	CDR3aa
.	TRBV6-5	.	TRBJ2-7	TGTGCCAGCAGTTACTCCCGCACCTACGAGCAGTACTTC	CASSYSRTYEQYF
TRBD2	TRBV7-3	.	TRBJ2-1	TGTGCCAGCAGCTTAACCCCGCTAGCGGGAGATAATGAGCAGTTCTTC	CASSLTPLAGDNEQFF
TRBD1	TRBV28	once	TRBJ2-2	TGTGCCAGCAGCTCTCCCAGGGGGCCCGACACCGGGGAGCTGTTTTTT	CASSSPRGPDTGELFF
.	TRBV7-2	.	TRBJ2-7	TGTGCCAGCAGCTTGGCAGCGGCAAGCTCCTACGAGCAGTACTTC	CASSLAAASSYEQYF
.	TRBV7-8	.	TRBJ2-1	TGTGCCAGCAGCTTAGCGTGGATTTTCAGTGAGCAGTTCTTC	CASSLAWIFSEQFF
.	TRBV5-5	once	TRBJ1-2	TGTGCCAGCAGCTTGGGCAGAGCCGCTAACTATGGCTACACCTTC	CASSLGRAANYGYTF
.	TRBV6-1	.	TRBJ2-3	TGTGCCAGCATTAAGGGTGGCTCAGCAGATACGCAGTATTTT	CASIKGGSADTQYF
TRBD1	TRBV10-3	.	TRBJ1-2	TGTGCCATCAGCAGGGACAGCCCTAACTATGGCTACACCTTC	CAISRDSPNYGYTF
.	TRBV2	.	TRBJ1-1	TGTGCCAGCAGTGAAGCGCGGGGGAGAACTGAAGCTTTCTTT	CASSEARGRTEAFF
.	TRBV14	.	TRBJ2-3	TGTGCCAGCAGCCAGACCCAGGGGTATACGCAGTATTTT	CASSQTQGYTQYF
TRBD2	TRBV15	.	TRBJ2-5	TGTGCCACCAGCTTTGGACTAGCGGGGGGCGACCAAGAGACCCAGTACTTC	CATSFGLAGGDQETQYF
.	TRBV5-4	.	TRBJ2-3	TGTGCCAGCAGCCGGTGGGCCCGCACAGATACGCAGTATTTT	CASSRWARTDTQYF
.	TRBV5-6	.	TRBJ1-5	TGTGCCAGCAGCTCACTGGGACGCACCCTCAATCAGCCCCAGCATTTT	CASSSLGRTLNQPQHF
.	TRBV7-2	few	TRBJ2-3	TGTGCCAGCAGCTTAGCGGGAATAGCTAGCACAGATACGCAGTATTTT	CASSLAGIASTDTQYF
TRBD1	TRBV7-2	.	TRBJ1-3	TGTGCCAGCAGCTGGCGACAGGGTGGTGGAAACACCATATATTTT	CASSWRQGGGNTIYF
.	TRBV15	.	TRBJ2-6	TGTGCCACCAGCAGAGGGGGGTATGGGGCCAACGTCCTGACTTTC	CATSRGGYGANVLTF
.	TRBV28	.	TRBJ1-1	TGTGCCAGCAGCCCTGGACAAAACACTGAAGCTTTCTTT	CASSPGQNTEAFF
.	TRBV2	.	TRBJ2-5	TGTGCCAGCAGCGCCCAGGGGGGCCTCGGGGGGACCCAGTACTTC	CASSAQGGLGGTQYF
TRBD1	TRBV7-9	.	TRBJ2-3	TGTGCCAGCAGCTTAGGTGACAGGGGGGTTATGGATACGCAGTATTTT	CASSLGDRGVMDTQYF
TRBD2	TRBV19	.	TRBJ2-2	TGTGCCAGTAGTAGGGGCGAGTGGCGGGGGAGCACCGGGGAGCTGTTTTTT	CASSRGEWRGSTGELFF
TRBD1	TRBV2	.	TRBJ2-7	TGTGCCAGCAGTGAAAACAGGGGGCACGAGCAGTACTTC	CASSENRGHEQYF
.	TRBV11-1	.	TRBJ1-1	TGTGCCAGCAGCGCCACAGGGACTGAAGCTTTCTTT	CASSATGTEAFF